This passage covers 13 T cell receptor beta chains from one sample sequenced in a study of T cell repertoires in cytomegalovirus infection. Using its own MiXCR run on the reads, TCRdb lists one record per CDR3 protein. The sample lists around 260,000 distinct CDR3 sequences, 25% occurring once. Sequences were obtained from PBMCs. These receptors were obtained from a human donor in good health (CMV status not recorded). Some clones in this sample may be carry-over from other donors' samples.

This clonotype has just a few counts. V and J are TRBV27 and TRBJ2-7; D might be TRBD1 or TRBD2, each matching 5 bases. Per germline, CDR1 MNHEY and CDR2 SMNVEV (reference sequence). V lost 4 bases, J lost 4 bases, and 23 bases lay in between. This CDR3 is built from 17 residues. CDR3 in DNA: TGTGCCAGCAGTTCACTAACCGGGACGGGTACTTTATACGAGCAGTACTTC. Residues: CASSSLTGTGTLYEQYF.

The table lists this clonotype with many counts. The CDR3 region has the DNA TGTGCCAGCAGCCGTGACAGGGTATCCTACAATGAGCAGTTCTTC. Its protein product is CASSRDRVSYNEQFF. The chain carries TRBV7-2 and TRBJ2-1; 7 positions agree with TRBD1. The CDR3 has 15 amino acids. Trimming at V came to 5 bases and at J to 1 base, leaving 5 bases not matched to a gene. Germline V CDR1 and CDR2: SGHTA, FQGNSA.

This clonotype has a count of ten or more. The rearrangement joins TRBV7-6 to TRBJ2-3; D remains ambiguous. CDR1 and CDR2 (germline): SGHVS, FNYEAQ. CDR3 size: 11 residues. The V and J ends lost 5 bases and 14 bases respectively, with 14 bases between them. The CDR3 protein is CASSPKGRLYF. In DNA form, the CDR3 reads TGTGCCAGCAGCCCAAAAGGACGGTTGTATTTT.

This clonotype was counted ten times or more. The CDR3 loop is CASSLEVGRGDTQYF. The DNA for the CDR3 is TGTGCCAGCAGCTTAGAAGTAGGGAGGGGGGATACGCAGTATTTT. The J gene is TRBJ2-3, the V gene TRBV7-2; D may be TRBD2 (7 bases). This CDR3 has 15 amino acids. Trimming left V 1 base short and J 6 bases short, with 14 bases between. Germline CDR1 reads SGHTA; CDR2 reads FQGNSA.

The chain is built from TRBV29-1 and TRBJ2-5; D is possibly TRBD1 or TRBD2 (5 bases each). Germline V lookup: CDR1 SQVTM, CDR2 ANQGSEA. CDR3 length: 12 amino acids. Trimming took off 6 bases at V and 5 bases at J, with 13 bases between the two ends. The CDR3 DNA is TGCAGCGTGGGGGTCCCCCGGGAGACCCAGTACTTC. Protein sequence: CSVGVPRETQYF.

The rearrangement joins TRBV30 to TRBJ2-1; D remains ambiguous. Germline CDR1 GTSNPN, CDR2 SVGIG (reference sequence). V was pared by 4 bases and J by 0 bases, with 7 bases between. The CDR3 runs 13 residues. CDR3 in DNA: TGTGCCTGGACTAGGAGCTCCTACAATGAGCAGTTCTTC. This translates into CAWTRSSYNEQFF.

This clonotype was counted ten times or more. The gene calls are TRBV6-4 and TRBJ1-2; D is unclear. Trimming took 4 bases from V and 4 from J, leaving 13 bases between them. There are 14 residues in the CDR3. Germline CDR1 MRHNA, CDR2 SNTAGT. CDR3 region: CASSVDSRSYGYTF. Here the CDR3 DNA reads TGTGCCAGCAGTGTAGACTCCCGCTCCTATGGCTACACCTTC.

This clonotype was counted only a few times. The V and J genes are TRBV14 and TRBJ2-7; maybe TRBD1 (5 bases). This CDR3 is 14 amino acids long. Germline CDR1 is SGHDN and CDR2 is FVKESK. Deletions cut 4 bases from V and 0 bases from J, with 10 bases between. The CDR3 coding sequence is TGTGCCAGCAGCCGACACAGGAGCTCCTACGAGCAGTACTTC. Its translation is CASSRHRSSYEQYF.

This clonotype came up a few times. This rearrangement joins TRBV3-1 to TRBJ1-2; no definite D call. V lost 0 bases, J lost 2 bases, and 4 bases lay in between. This CDR3 is built from 13 residues. CDR1 is LGHDT, CDR2 YNNKEL, per germline (reference sequence). CDR3 DNA sequence: TGTGCCAGCAGCCAAGAGGGCAACTATGGCTACACCTTC. This codes for CASSQEGNYGYTF.

This clonotype was counted only a few times. The V gene is TRBV28, the J gene TRBJ1-4, with 10 bases lining up with TRBD1. Trimming at V came to 4 bases and at J to 11 bases, leaving 16 bases not matched to a gene. Germline CDR1 MDHEN, CDR2 SYDVKM. The CDR3 totals 17 residues. The CDR3 DNA sequence: TGTGCCAGCAGTTCCAATAGGGGACAGGGGACAAGAAATAAACTGTTTTTT. Translating gives CASSSNRGQGTRNKLFF.

V is TRBV29-1 and J is TRBJ2-4; D tentatively fits TRBD1 or TRBD2 (6 bases each). Germline assignment: CDR1 SQVTM and CDR2 ANQGSEA. V lost 6 bases and J 4 bases, leaving 13 bases between the germline ends. This CDR3 comprises 13 residues. The CDR3 region is CSVRGGLKNIQYF. The CDR3 DNA reads as TGCAGCGTAAGAGGGGGGCTTAAAAACATTCAGTACTTC.

The rearrangement joins TRBV28 to TRBJ1-3; no clear D gene. The CDR3 length is 14 residues. Trimming shortened V by 4 bases and J by 0 bases, and 7 bases separated the two germline ends. Per the germline V gene, CDR1 is MDHEN and CDR2 is SYDVKM. The CDR3: CASSSRNSGNTIYF. DNA for the CDR3: TGTGCCAGCAGTTCACGAAACTCTGGAAACACCATATATTTT.

This clonotype appeared a few times. The rearrangement uses TRBV7-9 and TRBJ1-6; TRBD1 aligns across 9 bases. J gave up 9 bases and V 3 bases, and 6 bases lay outside the gene matches. This CDR3 has 15 residues. The germline CDR1 and CDR2 sequences are SEHNR and FQNEAQ (reference sequence). The CDR3 reads CASSFSGTGSSPLHF. The DNA for the CDR3 is TGTGCCAGCAGCTTCTCCGGGACAGGGAGTTCACCCCTCCACTTT. Looking up the rest from reference TRBV7-9 and TRBJ1-6 gives the full variable domain: DTGVSQNPRHKITKRGQNVTFRCDPISEHNRLYWYRQTLGQGPEFLTYFQNEAQLEKSRLLSDRFSAERPKGSFSTLEIQRTEQGDSAMYLCASSFSGTGSSPLHFGNGTRLTVT.